A selection of T cell receptor beta chains follows, all from one sample in a study of neoadjuvant anti-PD-1 for oral cavity cancer. Assay: immunoSEQ multiplex PCR; the TCRdb copy retains only in-frame clones and omits some. In the table there are around 62,000 clones, approximately 79% of which are singletons. The sequencing here drew on PBMCs, taken before nivolumab (anti-PD-1) treatment. Receptors originate from a person between 40 and 85 years old with oral cavity squamous cell carcinoma. The CDR3 runs from the conserved cysteine through the conserved F or W. The order of the fields is D gene, J gene, V gene, clone size, CDR3 protein, CDR3 DNA. D genes are given only for firm matches. A row's size may be missing; if present it is once, few, many or a size class.

- | TRBJ1-3 | TRBV19 | - | CASTPWGGSEGTIYF | TGTGCCAGTACCCCGTGGGGGGGCAGCGAGGGCACCATATATTTT
- | TRBJ1-4 | TRBV6-1 | - | CASSGRTVGTSEKLFF | TGTGCCAGCAGTGGGAGGACAGTGGGGACTAGTGAAAAACTGTTTTTT
TRBD2 | TRBJ2-1 | TRBV11-2 | medium-sized | CASSFPSGRAYNEQFF | TGTGCCAGCAGCTTCCCCAGCGGGAGGGCCTACAATGAGCAGTTCTTC
TRBD1 | TRBJ1-6 | TRBV7-9 | - | CASSLSGTANSPLHF | TGTGCCAGCAGCTTATCCGGGACAGCTAATTCACCCCTCCACTTT
TRBD2 | TRBJ2-7 | TRBV7-6 | - | CASSLGTSGPYEQYF | TGTGCCAGCAGCTTAGGGACTAGCGGCCCTTACGAGCAGTACTTC
- | TRBJ2-3 | TRBV4-1 | - | CASSLTLADTQYF | TGCGCCAGCAGCCTGACTTTGGCAGATACGCAGTATTTT
- | TRBJ2-1 | TRBV11-2 | - | CASSLELQEYNEQFF | TGTGCCAGCAGCTTAGAGCTGCAGGAATACAATGAGCAGTTCTTC
- | TRBJ2-1 | TRBV11-2 | - | CASSHWTARWNEQFF | TGTGCCAGCAGCCACTGGACGGCCAGGTGGAATGAGCAGTTCTTC
- | TRBJ1-1 | TRBV28 | - | CASSWELEAFF | TGTGCCAGCAGCTGGGAACTAGAAGCTTTCTTT
TRBD1 | TRBJ2-5 | TRBV19 | - | CASSMERGRKGQETQYF | TGTGCCAGTAGTATGGAAAGGGGGCGCAAGGGGCAAGAGACCCAGTACTTC
- | TRBJ2-1 | TRBV10-2 | - | CASSEGGYNEQFF | TGCGCCAGCAGTGAGGGAGGGTACAATGAGCAGTTCTTC
- | TRBJ1-3 | TRBV10-3 | - | CAISDPGHEDTIYF | TGTGCCATCAGTGACCCGGGACATGAGGACACCATATATTTT
- | TRBJ1-4 | TRBV5-4 | - | CASSFDRMGEKLFF | TGTGCCAGCAGTTTCGACAGGATGGGTGAAAAACTGTTTTTT
- | TRBJ1-1 | TRBV7-7 | - | CASSQTGGTEAFF | TGTGCCAGCAGCCAGACGGGGGGCACTGAAGCTTTCTTT
- | TRBJ2-5 | TRBV14 | - | CASSPWRVERETQYF | TGTGCCAGCAGCCCATGGCGCGTTGAGAGGGAGACCCAGTACTTC
- | TRBJ2-2 | TRBV5-1 | - | CASSLVAGERGYTGELFF | TGCGCCAGCAGCTTGGTTGCAGGGGAACGGGGTTACACCGGGGAGCTGTTTTTT
- | TRBJ2-5 | TRBV5-1 | - | CASSTGQETQYF | TGCGCCAGCAGTACAGGTCAAGAGACCCAGTACTTC
- | TRBJ1-6 | TRBV7-9 | - | CASSSEGGSYNSPLHF | TGTGCCAGCAGCTCAGAGGGGGGTTCCTATAATTCACCCCTCCACTTT
- | TRBJ2-3 | TRBV4-2 | - | CASSQDKGTQYF | TGTGCCAGCAGCCAAGATAAAGGTACGCAGTATTTT
TRBD1 | TRBJ1-1 | TRBV6-4 | - | CASSDDRGPSEAFF | TGTGCCAGCAGTGACGACAGGGGTCCGTCTGAAGCTTTCTTT
TRBD1 | TRBJ2-1 | TRBV11-2 | - | CASSLARTGTNEQFF | TGTGCCAGCAGCTTAGCAAGGACAGGAACCAATGAGCAGTTCTTC
- | TRBJ2-1 | TRBV30 | - | CAWSNRDEQFF | TGTGCCTGGTCAAACCGGGATGAGCAGTTCTTC
TRBD2 | TRBJ2-3 | TRBV29-1 | - | CSVDGLAGSESTDTQYF | TGCAGCGTCGACGGACTAGCAGGTAGTGAAAGCACAGATACGCAGTATTTT
- | TRBJ1-1 | TRBV5-5 | few | CASRDLNTEAFF | TGTGCCAGCAGGGACTTGAACACTGAAGCTTTCTTT
TRBD1 | TRBJ2-7 | TRBV5-1 | - | CASSLIQGAYEQYF | TGCGCCAGCAGCTTAATCCAGGGGGCCTACGAGCAGTACTTC
TRBD2 | TRBJ2-1 | TRBV11-3 | - | CASSFGASGWQFF | TGTGCCAGCAGCTTCGGGGCTAGCGGGTGGCAGTTCTTC
TRBD1 | TRBJ2-2 | TRBV12-5 | - | CASGRMQGAAVGELFF | TGTGCTAGTGGCCGCATGCAGGGGGCTGCGGTCGGGGAGCTGTTTTTT
TRBD1 | TRBJ2-7 | TRBV11-2 | - | CASSLDWFTGTGGSYEQYF | TGTGCCAGCAGCTTAGATTGGTTTACCGGGACAGGGGGGTCCTACGAGCAGTACTTC
- | TRBJ1-5 | TRBV6-1 | - | CASSEDSNSNQPQHF | TGTGCCAGCAGTGAGGACAGTAATAGCAATCAGCCCCAGCATTTT
- | TRBJ1-5 | TRBV12-5 | many | CASGAQVHSNQPQHF | TGTGCTAGTGGTGCCCAGGTCCATAGCAATCAGCCCCAGCATTTT
- | TRBJ1-5 | TRBV4-1 | once | CASSQVQAGTNQPQHF | TGCGCCAGCAGCCAAGTCCAAGCAGGAACAAATCAGCCCCAGCATTTT
TRBD2 | TRBJ2-1 | TRBV7-2 | - | CASSLALAGGEEQFF | TGTGCCAGCAGCTTAGCACTAGCGGGAGGAGAGGAGCAGTTCTTC
TRBD1 | TRBJ2-1 | TRBV4-1 | - | CASSIPGQGVDEQFF | TGCGCCAGCAGCATACCGGGACAGGGGGTCGATGAGCAGTTCTTC
TRBD2 | TRBJ2-3 | TRBV11-2 | - | CASSLWASGRTDTQYF | TGTGCCAGCAGCTTATGGGCTAGCGGGAGAACAGATACGCAGTATTTT
TRBD1 | TRBJ2-6 | TRBV6-1 | - | CASRTGGSGANVLTF | TGTGCCAGCAGGACAGGGGGCTCTGGGGCCAACGTCCTGACTTTC
- | TRBJ2-2 | TRBV18 | - | CASSSSTGELFF | TGTGCCAGCTCATCTAGCACCGGGGAGCTGTTTTTT
- | TRBJ1-4 | TRBV2 | few | CASNGVEGEKLFF | TGTGCCAGCAACGGGGTGGAGGGGGAAAAACTGTTTTTT
- | TRBJ2-5 | TRBV2 | - | CASSESRGISETQYF | TGTGCCAGCAGTGAAAGTAGGGGGATTAGCGAGACCCAGTACTTC
TRBD1 | TRBJ2-3 | TRBV27 | - | CASSLRETGFADTQYF | TGTGCCAGCAGTTTACGCGAGACAGGGTTTGCAGATACGCAGTATTTT
- | TRBJ2-5 | TRBV7-8 | - | CASSLRLGRGLETQYF | TGTGCCAGCAGCTTAAGGTTGGGGAGAGGGCTAGAGACCCAGTACTTC
- | TRBJ1-1 | TRBV10-3 | - | CAISDLKGDTEAFF | TGTGCCATCAGTGATCTAAAAGGGGACACTGAAGCTTTCTTT
- | TRBJ2-1 | TRBV7-8 | - | CASSFRETGYNEQFF | TGTGCCAGCAGCTTCCGGGAAACGGGCTACAATGAGCAGTTCTTC
TRBD2 | TRBJ2-7 | TRBV7-6 | few | CASSNRLAGEEEQYF | TGTGCCAGCAGCAACCGACTAGCGGGGGAAGAAGAGCAGTACTTC
- | TRBJ1-1 | TRBV5-6 | - | CASSPDSSTEAFF | TGTGCCAGCAGCCCAGACAGTTCCACTGAAGCTTTCTTT
TRBD1 | TRBJ1-2 | TRBV10-3 | once | CAISVGQGDGYTF | TGTGCCATCAGTGTAGGGCAGGGGGATGGCTACACCTTC
- | TRBJ1-1 | TRBV6-5 | - | CASSYRAFSWGTEAFF | TGTGCCAGCAGTTACAGGGCCTTTTCCTGGGGCACTGAAGCTTTCTTT
- | TRBJ2-3 | TRBV6-6 | few | CASSLTDTQYF | TGTGCCAGCAGCCTCACAGATACGCAGTATTTT
TRBD2 | TRBJ2-5 | TRBV5-4 | - | CASSRWTSGISETQYF | TGTGCCAGCAGCCGCTGGACTAGCGGGATATCCGAGACCCAGTACTTC
- | TRBJ1-1 | TRBV6-1 | - | CASRGGSAFF | TGTGCCAGCAGGGGAGGGTCGGCTTTCTTT
- | TRBJ1-6 | TRBV27 | - | CASTPSIYNSPLHF | TGTGCCAGCACCCCCTCGATCTATAATTCACCCCTCCACTTT
TRBD1 | TRBJ1-3 | TRBV9 | few | CASSQGQVFSGNTIYF | TGTGCCAGCAGCCAGGGACAGGTTTTCTCTGGAAACACCATATATTTT
- | TRBJ2-7 | TRBV10-2 | - | CASTRSPEGPYEQYF | TGCGCCAGCACCCGGTCCCCGGAGGGCCCCTACGAGCAGTACTTC
- | TRBJ2-1 | TRBV10-3 | - | CAGGGRYNEQFF | TGTGCCGGGGGGGGGCGTTACAATGAGCAGTTCTTC
- | TRBJ2-3 | TRBV19 | once | CASSISASTDTQYF | TGTGCCAGTAGTATTTCGGCTAGCACAGATACGCAGTATTTT
- | TRBJ1-3 | TRBV21-1 | - | CASSQWDRDSGNTIYF | TGTGCCAGCAGCCAGTGGGACAGGGACTCTGGAAACACCATATATTTT
TRBD2 | TRBJ2-1 | TRBV5-1 | - | CASSSLVSGTIDEQFF | TGCGCCAGCAGCTCCCTTGTTTCGGGGACTATCGATGAGCAGTTCTTC
- | TRBJ2-1 | TRBV4-1 | few | CASSQDPQGAQNEQFF | TGCGCCAGCAGCCAAGATCCCCAGGGCGCCCAGAATGAGCAGTTCTTC
- | TRBJ1-2 | TRBV2 | - | CASSASLSYGYTF | TGTGCCAGCAGTGCCTCCTTAAGCTATGGCTACACCTTC
TRBD2 | TRBJ2-6 | TRBV6-4 | - | CASGEGGAGANVLTF | TGTGCCAGTGGGGAGGGCGGTGCTGGGGCCAACGTCCTGACTTTC